The sequence of this T cell receptor (beta chain) was determined in a study of T cell changes during pregnancy in multiple sclerosis. The CDR3 contains 12 residues. Germline lookup yields CDR1 SNHLY and CDR2 FYNNEI. V was clipped by 3 bases and J by 10 bases, with 7 bases between them. The repertoire was sequenced with immunoSEQ multiplex PCR; TCRdb's copy has only in-frame clones and lacks some. The sample consists of 50,000 to 70,000 clones, over 85% of them appearing once. Specimen: peripheral blood, collected in the second trimester of pregnancy. The V and J genes are TRBV2 and TRBJ1-6; D is ambiguous. The TCR originated in a female donor with multiple sclerosis, enrolled in a pregnancy study. The CDR3 loop is CASSEERSPLHF. The CDR3, as DNA: TGTGCCAGCAGTGAGGAGAGATCACCCCTCCACTTT.